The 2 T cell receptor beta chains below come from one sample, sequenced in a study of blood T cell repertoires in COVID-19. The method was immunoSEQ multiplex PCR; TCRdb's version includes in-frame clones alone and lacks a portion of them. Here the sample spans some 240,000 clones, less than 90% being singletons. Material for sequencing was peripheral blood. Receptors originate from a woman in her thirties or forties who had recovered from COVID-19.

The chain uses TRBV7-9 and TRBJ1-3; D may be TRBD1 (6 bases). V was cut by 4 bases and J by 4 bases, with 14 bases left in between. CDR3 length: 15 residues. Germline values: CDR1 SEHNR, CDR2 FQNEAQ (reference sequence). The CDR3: CASSSSTGGGNTIYF. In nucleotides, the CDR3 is TGTGCCAGCAGCTCCTCGACAGGAGGCGGAAACACCATATATTTT.

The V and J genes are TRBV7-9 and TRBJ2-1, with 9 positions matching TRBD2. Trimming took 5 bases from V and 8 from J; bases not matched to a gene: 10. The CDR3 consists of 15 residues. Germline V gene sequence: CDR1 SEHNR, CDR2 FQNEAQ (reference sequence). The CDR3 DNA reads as TGTGCCAGCAGCCTCTCCAGCGGGGGGTGGCATGAGCAGTTCTTC. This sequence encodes CASSLSSGGWHEQFF.